This T cell receptor (beta chain) was recovered during a study of blood T cell repertoires in COVID-19. Study-level background: Italy, Spain and the United States were the sources of the convalescent and acute COVID-19 samples. Sources were T cells, B-cell-depleted T cells, or PBMCs; the material itself was cDNA or gDNA.

Per the original methods: Amplification of reference gene primers provided the estimated nucleated cell counts. Only in-frame clones appear in the TCRdb table, and some are missing; sequencing was by immunoSEQ multiplex PCR. That table gives V, J and clone size, and the DNA gave D and trimming. This sample has under 300,000 clones, with about 86% found just once. Germline-derived CDR1 and CDR2 are SGHDT and YYEEEE. CDR3 length: 13 amino acids. The ends were cut back, 0 bases at V and 4 bases at J, with 5 bases in the middle. In this sample, this clone turned up a few times. The genes are TRBV5-6 and TRBJ1-3; D is unresolved. This clonotype was sampled from an elderly woman with acute or convalescent COVID-19. The sample comprised peripheral blood. CDR3 coding DNA: TGTGCCAGCAGCTTGGGCAGAGGAAACACCATATATTTT. Protein: CASSLGRGNTIYF.